This entry lists 5 T cell receptor beta chains sequenced from one sample in a study of T-cell memory formation after mild COVID-19. TCRdb used MiXCR to reprocess the 5' RACE reads, holding one entry per CDR3 protein. There are 470,000 or so distinct CDR3 sequences in the sample; 15% to 20% occur only once, and approximately 13% lies in the top ten. Sequencing input: PBMCs or a T cell subset sorted from them (not recorded which). The receptors derive from an adult woman who had mild COVID-19 (a few samples of this study predate the infection). Cell type and time point are not known.

The chain employs TRBV5-6 and TRBJ2-1; D is ambiguous. From germline, CDR1 is SGHDT and CDR2 YYEEEE. The CDR3 covers 16 residues. V gave up 0 bases and J gave up 1 base, with 11 bases separating them. CDR3 bases: TGTGCCAGCAGCTTGGGGTCGGGTTATTCCTACAATGAGCAGTTCTTC. This codes for CASSLGSGYSYNEQFF.

The chain recombines TRBV6-6 with TRBJ1-5; 7 bases match TRBD1. J lost 2 bases, V lost 5 bases, and 3 bases had no gene match. This CDR3 is built from 14 residues. Per germline, CDR1 MNHNY and CDR2 SVGAGI (reference sequence). CDR3 in DNA: TGTGCCAGCAGTGACAGGGCAGGCAATCAGCCCCAGCATTTT. Amino acid sequence: CASSDRAGNQPQHF.

The chain couples TRBV20-1 to TRBJ2-1, with D possibly TRBD1 on 6 matching bases. The CDR3 contains 15 residues. Germline V gives CDR1 DFQATT, CDR2 SNEGSKA (reference sequence). CDR3 DNA sequence: TGCAGCTCCCTAGGGGGATCGCAGTGGGGGAGTGAGCAGTTCTTC. Its protein product is CSSLGGSQWGSEQFF.

There are a few counts of this clonotype. The CDR3 DNA is TGTGCCAGCAGCTTGGCCCAGGGACAGTATGGCTACACCTTC. Residues: CASSLAQGQYGYTF. The chain employs TRBV5-8 and TRBJ1-2, with 7 bases lining up with TRBD1. The CDR3 runs 14 residues. The ends lost 0 bases at V and 5 bases at J; junction bases unmatched: 4. Germline CDR1 is SGHTS and CDR2 is YDEGEE.

This sequence joins TRBV4-1 and TRBJ1-1; D is unresolved. This CDR3 comprises 15 residues. Germline values: CDR1 MGHRA, CDR2 YSYEKL. V was pared by 4 bases and J by 1 base, with 13 bases between. Written as DNA, the CDR3 is TGCGCCAGCAGCCGACCCGGGTTCGCGAACACTGAAGCTTTCTTT. It encodes CASSRPGFANTEAFF.